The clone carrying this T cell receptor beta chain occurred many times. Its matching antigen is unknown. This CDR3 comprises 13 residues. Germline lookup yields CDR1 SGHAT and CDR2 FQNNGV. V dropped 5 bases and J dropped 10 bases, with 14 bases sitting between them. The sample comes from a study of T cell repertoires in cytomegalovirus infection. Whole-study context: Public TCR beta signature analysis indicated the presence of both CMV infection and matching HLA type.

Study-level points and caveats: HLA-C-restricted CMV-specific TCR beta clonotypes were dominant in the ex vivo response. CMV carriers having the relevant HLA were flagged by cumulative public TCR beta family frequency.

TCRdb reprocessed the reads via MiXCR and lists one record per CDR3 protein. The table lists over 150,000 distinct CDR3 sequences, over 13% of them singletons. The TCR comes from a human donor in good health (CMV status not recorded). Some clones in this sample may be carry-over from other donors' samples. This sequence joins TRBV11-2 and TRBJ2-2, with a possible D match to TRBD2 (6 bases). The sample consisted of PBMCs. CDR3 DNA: TGTGCCAGCAGCGCGGGACCGACTGAGGAGCTGTTTTTT. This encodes CASSAGPTEELFF.